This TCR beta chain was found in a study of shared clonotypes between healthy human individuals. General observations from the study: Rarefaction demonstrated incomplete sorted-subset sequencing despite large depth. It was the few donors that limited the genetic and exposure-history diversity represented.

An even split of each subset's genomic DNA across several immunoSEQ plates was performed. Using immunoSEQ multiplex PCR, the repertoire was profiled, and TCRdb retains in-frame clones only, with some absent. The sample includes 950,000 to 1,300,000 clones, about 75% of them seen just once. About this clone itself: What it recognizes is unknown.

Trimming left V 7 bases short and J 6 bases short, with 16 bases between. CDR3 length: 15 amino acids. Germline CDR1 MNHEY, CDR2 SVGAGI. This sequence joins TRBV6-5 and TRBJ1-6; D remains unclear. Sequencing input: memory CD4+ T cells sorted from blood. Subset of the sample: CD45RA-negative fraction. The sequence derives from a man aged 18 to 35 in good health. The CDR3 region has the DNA TGTGCCAGCACCACGGCGTCACGGACTAATTCACCCCTCCACTTT. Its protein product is CASTTASRTNSPLHF.